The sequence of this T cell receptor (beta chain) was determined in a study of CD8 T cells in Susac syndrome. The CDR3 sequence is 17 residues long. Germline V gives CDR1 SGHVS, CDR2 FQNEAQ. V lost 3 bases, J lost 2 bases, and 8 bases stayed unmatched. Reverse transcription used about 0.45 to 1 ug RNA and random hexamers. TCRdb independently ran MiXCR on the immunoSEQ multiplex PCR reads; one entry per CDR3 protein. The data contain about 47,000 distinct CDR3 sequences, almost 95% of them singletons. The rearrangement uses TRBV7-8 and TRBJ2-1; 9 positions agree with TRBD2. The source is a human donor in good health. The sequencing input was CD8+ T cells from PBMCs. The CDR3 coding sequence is TGTGCCAGCAGCTTTGTACTAGCGGGTACCACCTACAATGAGCAGTTCTTC. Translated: CASSFVLAGTTYNEQFF. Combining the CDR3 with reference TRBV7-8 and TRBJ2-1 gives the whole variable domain GAGVSQSPRYKVAKRGQDVALRCDPISGHVSLFWYQQALGQGPEFLTYFQNEAQLDKSGLPSDRFFAERPEGSVSTLKIQRTQQEDSAVYLCASSFVLAGTTYNEQFFGPGTRLTVL.